A selection of T cell receptor beta chains follows, all from one sample in a study of PD-1 blockade in mismatch repair-deficient tumors. TCRdb's copy holds only in-frame clones and misses some; the assay was immunoSEQ multiplex PCR. This table has about 120,000 clones, approximately 80% appearing once. The specimen comprised peripheral blood, sampled 60 to 65 weeks after starting pembrolizumab. All receptors come from an adult with mismatch repair-deficient cancer. The CDR3 runs from the conserved cysteine through the conserved F or W. D genes are given only for firm matches. Clone size appears in some rows only: once, few, many, or a class for an expanded clone.

J gene | V gene | clone size | D gene | CDR3 DNA | CDR3 protein
TRBJ2-1 | TRBV15 | NA | NA | TGTGCCACCAGCAGAGATTCTAGCTCCTACAATGAGCAGTTCTTC | CATSRDSSSYNEQFF
TRBJ2-3 | TRBV5-6 | NA | NA | TGTGCCAGCACCACCACAAAATCAGATACGCAGTATTTT | CASTTTKSDTQYF
TRBJ2-1 | TRBV11-2 | many | NA | TGTGCCAGCAGTTTTTCTAGTCGGCTGGAGCAGTTCTTC | CASSFSSRLEQFF
TRBJ2-3 | TRBV5-8 | NA | NA | TGTGCCAGCAGCTTCGGGGGAGGAGCCACAGATACGCAGTATTTT | CASSFGGGATDTQYF
TRBJ2-7 | TRBV7-3 | NA | NA | TGTGCCAGCAGCTTGGGTCACTCCTCCTACGAGCAGTACTTC | CASSLGHSSYEQYF
TRBJ2-3 | TRBV5-1 | NA | NA | TGCGCCAGCAGCGGGGACGGACGGGATACGCAGTATTTT | CASSGDGRDTQYF
TRBJ2-5 | TRBV19 | NA | TRBD1 | TGTGCCAGTTCAGGGACAGCGCAAGAGACCCAGTACTTC | CASSGTAQETQYF
TRBJ1-4 | TRBV15 | NA | TRBD1 | TGTGCCACCCAGAAAACAGGGGAAGAGGAAAAACTGTTTTTT | CATQKTGEEEKLFF
TRBJ2-1 | TRBV18 | NA | NA | TGTGCCAGCTCACCGGGCTCTTTGCGGGAAAGTGGTGAGCAGTTCTTC | CASSPGSLRESGEQFF
TRBJ1-2 | TRBV5-1 | NA | TRBD1 | TGCGCCAGCAGCTTGGTTACAGGGGAGGGCTACACCTTC | CASSLVTGEGYTF
TRBJ1-1 | TRBV2 | NA | NA | TGTGCCAGCAGTTTATGGGGCACTGAAGCTTTCTTT | CASSLWGTEAFF
TRBJ1-5 | TRBV6-5 | NA | NA | TGTGCCAGCAAAAGGGATTCTTCTAGCAATCAGCCCCAGCATTTT | CASKRDSSSNQPQHF
TRBJ2-1 | TRBV7-9 | NA | TRBD1 | TGTGCCAGCAGCACAGATCCGACAGGGGCGGGAAATGAGCAGTTCTTC | CASSTDPTGAGNEQFF
TRBJ2-1 | TRBV7-6 | NA | TRBD2 | TGTGCCAGCAGCTCCAGCGGGAGGGCGGTTTTCTACAATGAGCAGTTCTTC | CASSSSGRAVFYNEQFF
TRBJ2-5 | TRBV7-7 | NA | TRBD2 | TGTGCTAGCAGCTTAAGTACTAGCGGGAGTCTCCAAGAGACCCAGTACTTC | CASSLSTSGSLQETQYF
TRBJ2-3 | TRBV7-2 | NA | NA | TGTGCCAGCAGCTTAGCCACAACTACAGATACGCAGTATTTT | CASSLATTTDTQYF
TRBJ1-2 | TRBV5-1 | NA | NA | TGCGCCAGCAGCTTGGCCGGGAGGGATAATTATGGCTACACCTTC | CASSLAGRDNYGYTF
TRBJ1-3 | TRBV4-3 | few | TRBD1 | TGCGCCAGCAGCCAAGGGACAGGAGGAAACACCATATATTTT | CASSQGTGGNTIYF
TRBJ2-2 | TRBV9 | NA | NA | TGTGCCAGCAGCGTACGAGGGAGTGACACCGGGGAGCTGTTTTTT | CASSVRGSDTGELFF